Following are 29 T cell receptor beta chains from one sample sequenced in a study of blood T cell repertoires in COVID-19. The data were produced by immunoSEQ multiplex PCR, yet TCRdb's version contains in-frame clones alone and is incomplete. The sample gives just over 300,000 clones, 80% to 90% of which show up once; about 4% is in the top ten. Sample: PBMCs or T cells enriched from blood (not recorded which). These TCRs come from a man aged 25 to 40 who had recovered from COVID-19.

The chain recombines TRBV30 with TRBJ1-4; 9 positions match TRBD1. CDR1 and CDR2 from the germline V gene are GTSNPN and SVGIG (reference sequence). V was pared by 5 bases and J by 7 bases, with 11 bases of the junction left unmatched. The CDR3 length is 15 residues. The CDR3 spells CAWGMGTGRTEKLFF. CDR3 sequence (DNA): TGTGCCTGGGGAATGGGGACAGGGAGGACTGAAAAACTGTTTTTT. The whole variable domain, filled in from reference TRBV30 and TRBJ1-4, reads SQTIHQWPATLVQPVGSPLSLECTVEGTSNPNLYWYRQAAGRGLQLLFYSVGIGQISSEVPQNLSASRPQDRQFILSSKKLLLSDSGFYLCAWGMGTGRTEKLFFGSGTQLSVL.

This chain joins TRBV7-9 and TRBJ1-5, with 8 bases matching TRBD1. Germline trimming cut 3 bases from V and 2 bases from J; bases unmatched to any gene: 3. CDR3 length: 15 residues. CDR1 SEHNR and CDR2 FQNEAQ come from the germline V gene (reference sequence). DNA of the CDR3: TGTGCCAGCAGCTTGACAGGGGACGGCAATCAGCCCCAGCATTTT. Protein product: CASSLTGDGNQPQHF.

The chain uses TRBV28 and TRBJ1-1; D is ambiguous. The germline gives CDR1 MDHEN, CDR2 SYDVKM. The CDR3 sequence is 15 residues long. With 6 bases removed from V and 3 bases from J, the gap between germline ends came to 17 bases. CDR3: CASRASRGSDTEAFF. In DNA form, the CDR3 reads TGTGCCAGCAGAGCCTCCCGGGGATCAGACACTGAAGCTTTCTTT.

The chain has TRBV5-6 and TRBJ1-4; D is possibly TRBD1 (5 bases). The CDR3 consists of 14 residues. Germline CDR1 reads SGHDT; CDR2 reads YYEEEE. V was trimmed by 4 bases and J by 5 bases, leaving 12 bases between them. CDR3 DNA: TGTGCCAGCAGCCTTAACAGGCGGAATGAAAAACTGTTTTTT. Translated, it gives CASSLNRRNEKLFF.

Written as DNA, the CDR3 is TGTGCCATCAGTTCCACGGTTCTAGCCAAAAACATTCAGTACTTC. Translating it yields CAISSTVLAKNIQYF. This chain joins TRBV10-3 and TRBJ2-4; no firm D call. The V and J ends lost 5 bases and 0 bases respectively, with 11 bases between them. This CDR3 contains 15 residues. Looked up from germline, CDR1 is ENHRY and CDR2 is SYGVKD.

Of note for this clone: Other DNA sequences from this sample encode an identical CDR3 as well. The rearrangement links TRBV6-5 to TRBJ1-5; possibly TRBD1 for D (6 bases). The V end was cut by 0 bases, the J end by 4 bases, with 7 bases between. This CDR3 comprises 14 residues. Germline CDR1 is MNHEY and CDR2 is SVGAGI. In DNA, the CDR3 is TGTGCCAGCAGTTACTCAAGGGGGAATCAGCCCCAGCATTTT. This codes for CASSYSRGNQPQHF.

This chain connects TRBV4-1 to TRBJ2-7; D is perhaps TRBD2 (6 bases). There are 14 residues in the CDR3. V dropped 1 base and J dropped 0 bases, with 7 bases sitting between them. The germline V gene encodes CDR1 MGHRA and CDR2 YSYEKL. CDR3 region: CASSQGDSSYEQYF. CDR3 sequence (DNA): TGCGCCAGCAGCCAAGGGGACTCCTCCTACGAGCAGTACTTC.

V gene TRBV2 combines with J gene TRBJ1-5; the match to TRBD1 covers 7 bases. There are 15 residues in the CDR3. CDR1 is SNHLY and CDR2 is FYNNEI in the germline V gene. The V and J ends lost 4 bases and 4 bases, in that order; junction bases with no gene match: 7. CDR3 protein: CASSGGQFLNQPQHF. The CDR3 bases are TGTGCCAGCAGTGGGGGACAGTTCCTTAATCAGCCCCAGCATTTT.

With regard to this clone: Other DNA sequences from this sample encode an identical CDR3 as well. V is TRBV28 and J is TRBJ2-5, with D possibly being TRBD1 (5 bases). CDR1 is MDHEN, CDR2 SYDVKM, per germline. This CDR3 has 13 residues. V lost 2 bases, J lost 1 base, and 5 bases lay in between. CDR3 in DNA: TGTGCCAGCAGTTTACAGGGCCAAGAGACCCAGTACTTC. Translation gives CASSLQGQETQYF.

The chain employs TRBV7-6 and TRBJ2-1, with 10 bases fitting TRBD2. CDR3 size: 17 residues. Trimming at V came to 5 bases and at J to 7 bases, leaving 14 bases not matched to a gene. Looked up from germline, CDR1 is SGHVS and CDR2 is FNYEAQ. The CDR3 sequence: CASSPSIAGGTVNEQFF. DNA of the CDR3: TGTGCCAGCAGCCCCTCTATAGCGGGGGGAACGGTGAATGAGCAGTTCTTC. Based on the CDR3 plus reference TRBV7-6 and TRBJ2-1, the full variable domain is GAGVSQSPRYKVTKRGQDVALRCDPISGHVSLYWYRQALGQGPEFLTYFNYEAQQDKSGLPNDRFSAERPEGSISTLTIQRTEQRDSAMYRCASSPSIAGGTVNEQFFGPGTRLTVL.

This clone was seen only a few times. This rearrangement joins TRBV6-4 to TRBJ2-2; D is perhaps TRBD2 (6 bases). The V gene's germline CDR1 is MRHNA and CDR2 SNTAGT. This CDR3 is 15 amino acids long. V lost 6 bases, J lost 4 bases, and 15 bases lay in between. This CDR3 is CASSPGLSSTGELFF. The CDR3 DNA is TGTGCCAGCAGCCCGGGACTTTCCTCCACCGGGGAGCTGTTTTTT.

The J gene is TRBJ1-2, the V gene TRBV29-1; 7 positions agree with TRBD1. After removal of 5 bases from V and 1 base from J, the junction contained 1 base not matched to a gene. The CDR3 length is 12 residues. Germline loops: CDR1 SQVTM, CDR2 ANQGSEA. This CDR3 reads CSVPGGNYGYTF. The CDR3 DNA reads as TGCAGCGTTCCAGGGGGTAACTATGGCTACACCTTC.

DNA of the CDR3: TGTGCCAGCTCGTCGGGAACAAGCTACGAGCAGTACTTC. Protein: CASSSGTSYEQYF. V usage is TRBV18 and J usage is TRBJ2-7; D might be TRBD2 (5 bases). The V end lost 6 bases, the J end lost 3 bases, and 12 bases lay between the germline ends. Germline CDR1 and CDR2: KGHSH and LQKENI. This CDR3 is built from 13 residues.

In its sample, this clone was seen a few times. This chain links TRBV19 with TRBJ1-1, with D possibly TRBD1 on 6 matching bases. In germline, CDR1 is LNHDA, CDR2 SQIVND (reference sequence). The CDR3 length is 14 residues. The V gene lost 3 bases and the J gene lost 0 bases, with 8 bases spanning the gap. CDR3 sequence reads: CASSMGHLNTEAFF. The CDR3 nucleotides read TGTGCCAGTAGTATGGGACATTTGAACACTGAAGCTTTCTTT.

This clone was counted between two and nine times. In nucleotides, the CDR3 is TGTGCCAGCAGCCCAGGCTACGGTATCTTGACCGGGGAGCTGTTTTTT. It translates to CASSPGYGILTGELFF. This chain joins TRBV7-9 and TRBJ2-2, with D hard to call. Trimming cost V 5 bases and J 5 bases, with 18 bases left between them. The germline CDR1 and CDR2 sequences are SEHNR and FQNEAQ (reference sequence). The length of the CDR3 is 16 residues.

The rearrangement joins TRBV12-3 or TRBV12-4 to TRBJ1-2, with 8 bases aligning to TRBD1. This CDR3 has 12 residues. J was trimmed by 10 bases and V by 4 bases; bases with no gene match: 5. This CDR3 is CASSSDREDYTF. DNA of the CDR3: TGTGCCAGCAGTTCGGACAGGGAGGACTACACCTTC.

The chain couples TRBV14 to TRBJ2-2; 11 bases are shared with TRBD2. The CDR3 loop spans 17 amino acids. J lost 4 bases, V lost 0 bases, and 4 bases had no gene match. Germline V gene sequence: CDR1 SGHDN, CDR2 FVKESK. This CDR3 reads CASSQDHLAGGTGELFF. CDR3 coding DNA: TGTGCCAGCAGCCAAGACCACCTAGCGGGAGGCACCGGGGAGCTGTTTTTT. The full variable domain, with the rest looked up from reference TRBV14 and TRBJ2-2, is EAGVTQFPSHSVIEKGQTVTLRCDPISGHDNLYWYRRVMGKEIKFLLHFVKESKQDESGMPNNRFLAERTGGTYSTLKVQPAELEDSGVYFCASSQDHLAGGTGELFFGEGSRLTVL.

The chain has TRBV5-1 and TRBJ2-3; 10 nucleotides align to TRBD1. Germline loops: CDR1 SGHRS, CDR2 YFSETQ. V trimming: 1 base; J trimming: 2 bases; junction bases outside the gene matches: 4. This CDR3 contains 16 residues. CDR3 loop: CASSLRDRGPTDTQYF. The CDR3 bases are TGCGCCAGCAGCTTGCGGGACAGGGGTCCCACAGATACGCAGTATTTT. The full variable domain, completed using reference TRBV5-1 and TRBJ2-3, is KAGVTQTPRYLIKTRGQQVTLSCSPISGHRSVSWYQQTPGQGLQFLFEYFSETQRNKGNFPGRFSGRQFSNSRSEMNVSTLELGDSALYLCASSLRDRGPTDTQYFGPGTRLTVL.

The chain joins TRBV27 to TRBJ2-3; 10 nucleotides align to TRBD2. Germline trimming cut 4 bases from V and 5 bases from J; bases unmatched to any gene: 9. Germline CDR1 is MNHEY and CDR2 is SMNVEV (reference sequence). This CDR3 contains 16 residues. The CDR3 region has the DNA TGTGCCAGCAGTTCACTTCTAGCGGGAGTAAGAGATACGCAGTATTTT. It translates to CASSSLLAGVRDTQYF.

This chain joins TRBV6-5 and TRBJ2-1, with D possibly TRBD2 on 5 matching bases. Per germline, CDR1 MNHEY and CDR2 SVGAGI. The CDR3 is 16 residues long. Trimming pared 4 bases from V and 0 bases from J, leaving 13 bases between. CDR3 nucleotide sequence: TGTGCCAGCAGTTTCTCAACTAGAGGCTCCTACAATGAGCAGTTCTTC. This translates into CASSFSTRGSYNEQFF.

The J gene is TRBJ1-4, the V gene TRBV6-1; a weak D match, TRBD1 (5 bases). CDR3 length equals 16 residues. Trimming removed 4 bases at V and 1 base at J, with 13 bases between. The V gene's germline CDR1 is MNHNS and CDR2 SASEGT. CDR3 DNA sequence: TGTGCCAGCAGTGGCGGGGTGGGACTAACTAATGAAAAACTGTTTTTT. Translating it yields CASSGGVGLTNEKLFF.

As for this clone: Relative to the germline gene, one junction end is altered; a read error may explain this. The CDR3 coding sequence is TGTGCCACCAGCGGAGAGGTGGGAGGGGGAGACAATGAGCAGTTCTTC. This gives the protein CATSGEVGGGDNEQFF. This chain uses TRBV15 with TRBJ2-1; tentative D call: TRBD2 (7 bases). CDR1 and CDR2 from the germline V gene are LNHNV and YYDKDF (reference sequence). This CDR3 region has 16 residues.

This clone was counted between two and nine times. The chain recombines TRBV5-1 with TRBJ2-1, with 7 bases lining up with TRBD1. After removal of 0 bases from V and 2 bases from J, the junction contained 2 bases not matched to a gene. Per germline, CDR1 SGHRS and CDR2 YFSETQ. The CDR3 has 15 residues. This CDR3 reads CASSLVQGAYNEQFF. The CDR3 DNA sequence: TGCGCCAGCAGCTTGGTCCAGGGGGCCTACAATGAGCAGTTCTTC.

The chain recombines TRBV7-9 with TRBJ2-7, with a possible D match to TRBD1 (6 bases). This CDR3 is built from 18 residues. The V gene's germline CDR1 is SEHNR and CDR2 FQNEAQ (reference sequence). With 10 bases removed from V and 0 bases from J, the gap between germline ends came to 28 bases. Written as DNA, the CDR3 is TGTGCCATCGCCCCGGTCGGGGACACCCCCGCCTCCTCCTACGAGCAGTACTTC. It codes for CAIAPVGDTPASSYEQYF.

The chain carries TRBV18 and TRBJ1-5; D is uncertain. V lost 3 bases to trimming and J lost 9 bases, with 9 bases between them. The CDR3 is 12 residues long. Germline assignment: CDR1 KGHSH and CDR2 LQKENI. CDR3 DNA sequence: TGTGCCAGCTCACCCGACTTGGGGCCCCAGCATTTT. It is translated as CASSPDLGPQHF. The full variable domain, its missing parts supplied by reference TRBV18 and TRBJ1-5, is NAGVMQNPRHLVRRRGQEARLRCSPMKGHSHVYWYRQLPEEGLKFMVYLQKENIIDESGMPKERFSAEFPKEGPSILRIQQVVRGDSAAYFCASSPDLGPQHFGDGTRLSIL.

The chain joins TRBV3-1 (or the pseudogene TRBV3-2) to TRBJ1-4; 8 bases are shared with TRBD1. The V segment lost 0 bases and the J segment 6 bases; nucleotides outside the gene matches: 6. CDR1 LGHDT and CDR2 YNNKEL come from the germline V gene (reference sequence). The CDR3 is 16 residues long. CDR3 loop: CASSQDLGTGDEKLFF. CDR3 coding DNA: TGTGCCAGCAGCCAAGATCTGGGGACAGGAGATGAAAAACTGTTTTTT.

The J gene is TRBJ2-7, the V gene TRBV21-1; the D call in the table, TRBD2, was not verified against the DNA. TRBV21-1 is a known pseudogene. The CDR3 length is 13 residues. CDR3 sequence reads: CATSTSGIYEQYF. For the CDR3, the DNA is TGTGCCACCTCGACTAGCGGGATCTACGAGCAGTACTTC.

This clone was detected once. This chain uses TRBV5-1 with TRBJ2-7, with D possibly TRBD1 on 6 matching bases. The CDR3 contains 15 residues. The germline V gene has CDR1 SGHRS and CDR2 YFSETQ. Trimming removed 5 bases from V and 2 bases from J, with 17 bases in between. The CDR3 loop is CASSLGASQPYEQYF. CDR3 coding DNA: TGCGCCAGCAGTCTGGGGGCCAGCCAACCCTACGAGCAGTACTTC.

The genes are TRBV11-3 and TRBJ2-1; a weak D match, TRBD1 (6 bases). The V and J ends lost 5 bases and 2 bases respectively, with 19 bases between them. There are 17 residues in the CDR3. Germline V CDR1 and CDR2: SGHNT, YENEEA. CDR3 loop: CASSPRIGRGPYNEQFF. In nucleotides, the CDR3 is TGTGCCAGCAGCCCAAGGATCGGCAGGGGCCCCTACAATGAGCAGTTCTTC.